This is a list of T cell receptor beta chains from one sample in a study of cytomegalovirus exposure and HLA in healthy donors. Method: immunoSEQ multiplex PCR; TCRdb's copy keeps in-frame clones and lacks some. The table includes roughly 100,000 clones, 69% detected once. Material for sequencing was PBMCs. These TCRs come from a young man in good health and CMV-seronegative. CDR3s include the opening cysteine and the closing phenylalanine or tryptophan. The D gene is left open where the match is weak. Clone size is stated in some rows and not others, as once, few, many or a class when expanded.

TRBJ1-4 TRBD1 TRBV6-5 few TGTGCCAGCAGCCGGACAGGGACTAATGAAAAACTGTTTTTT CASSRTGTNEKLFF
TRBJ2-7 TRBD1 TRBV28 NA TGTGCCAGCACCTGGGACAGGGTTAGCTACGAGCAGTACTTC CASTWDRVSYEQYF
TRBJ2-7 NA TRBV12-2 once TGTGCAAGTCGCTTAGCGCTTGTTAGGAGCTACGAGCAGTACTTC CASRLALVRSYEQYF
TRBJ2-5 NA TRBV5-4 NA TGTGCCAGCAGCTCCGGAACACTAGGACAAGAGACCCAGTACTTC CASSSGTLGQETQYF
TRBJ2-1 NA TRBV6-5 few TGTGCCAGCAGGCGACAGAGCCGAGCGTTAACTGAGCAGTTCTTC CASRRQSRALTEQFF
TRBJ2-3 TRBD2 TRBV10-1 NA TGCGCCAGCAGTCCCGGGACTAGCGGGAGAAGGACCGGCACAGATACGCAGTATTTT CASSPGTSGRRTGTDTQYF
TRBJ2-2 TRBD2 TRBV27 few TGTGCCAGCAGTTTTATGCGGGAGGGTCCCGGGGAGCTGTTTTTT CASSFMREGPGELFF
TRBJ2-3 TRBD2 TRBV5-1 NA TGCGCCAGCAGCTTCTCCAGCGGGGTCACAGATACGCAGTATTTT CASSFSSGVTDTQYF
TRBJ2-1 NA TRBV29-1 NA TGCAGCGTTGAAAGTAGGACTGGACGGAGGAATGAGCAGTTCTTC CSVESRTGRRNEQFF
TRBJ2-7 NA TRBV7-8 NA TGTGCCAGCAGCTATGACCGGGACACAGCCTACGAGCAGTACTTC CASSYDRDTAYEQYF
TRBJ2-2 TRBD1 TRBV7-3 NA TGTGCCAGCAGCCCGGGGACAGGGGGCCTCACCGGGGAGCTGTTTTTT CASSPGTGGLTGELFF
TRBJ2-1 NA TRBV4-2 NA TGTGCCAGCAGCCAAGCGTTAAGGGGTGTTGATGAGCAGTTCTTC CASSQALRGVDEQFF
TRBJ2-1 NA TRBV11-2 NA TGTGCCAGCAGCTTCCTGGGACAATCCTACAATGAGCAGTTCTTC CASSFLGQSYNEQFF
TRBJ2-2 NA TRBV2 NA TGTGCCAGCAGTGAAACGGGGTTCACCGGGGAGCTGTTTTTT CASSETGFTGELFF
TRBJ2-7 TRBD2 TRBV29-1 NA TGCAGCGTTGTGCCTAGCGGGGTCTACGAGCAGTACTTC CSVVPSGVYEQYF
TRBJ1-2 NA TRBV5-4 NA TGTGCCAGCAGCGGCCACGCCGGAGGGATTAACTATGGCTACACCTTC CASSGHAGGINYGYTF
TRBJ1-1 NA TRBV4-1 NA TGCGCCAGCAGCCAGCTAACCGGCGGGAACACTGAAGCTTTCTTT CASSQLTGGNTEAFF
TRBJ2-5 TRBD2 TRBV2 NA TGTGCCAGCAGCTCTCTAGCGGGACAAGAGACCCAGTACTTC CASSSLAGQETQYF
TRBJ2-3 TRBD2 TRBV28 once TGTGCCAGCAGTTCCCAAGGTCTAGCGGGAGGTAGCACAGATACGCAGTATTTT CASSSQGLAGGSTDTQYF
TRBJ2-1 TRBD2 TRBV11-2 NA TGTGCCAGCAGCTTAGAGCTAGCGGTATCCTACAATGAGCAGTTCTTC CASSLELAVSYNEQFF
TRBJ2-3 TRBD1 TRBV28 NA TGTGCCACAATCGACCTGAGACAGGGCGGCACAGATACGCAGTATTTT CATIDLRQGGTDTQYF
TRBJ1-6 NA TRBV6-5 few TGTGCCAGCAAGAGGATCCGAAATTCACCCCTCCACTTT CASKRIRNSPLHF
TRBJ2-1 TRBD1 TRBV6-5 NA TGTGCCAGCAGTTCCCGCAGGGGGTCGAACGACAATGAGCAGTTCTTC CASSSRRGSNDNEQFF
TRBJ2-1 NA TRBV5-4 NA TGTGCCAGCAGCTTGCTTCCGGAGGGTGAGCAGTTCTTC CASSLLPEGEQFF
TRBJ2-1 NA TRBV19 NA TGTGCCAGTAGTATTATGAGGACTATCTACAATGAGCAGTTCTTC CASSIMRTIYNEQFF
TRBJ1-4 NA TRBV2 NA TGTGCCAGCTTCCGGGAAGGAGGACCTAATGAAAAACTGTTTTTT CASFREGGPNEKLFF
TRBJ1-1 NA TRBV7-3 few TGTGCCAGCAGCTCACAGGGTCACACTGAAGCTTTCTTT CASSSQGHTEAFF
TRBJ2-2 NA TRBV29-1 NA TGCAGCGTACGAGGGGGACAGAACACCGGGGAGCTGTTTTTT CSVRGGQNTGELFF
TRBJ2-3 TRBD1 TRBV11-2 NA TGTGCCAGCAGCTTAAAGAGAACAGGGGACGAAACAGATACGCAGTATTTT CASSLKRTGDETDTQYF
TRBJ2-1 TRBD2 TRBV27 NA TGTGCCAGCAGTCCATCACTCCTAGCGGGAGGTGAGCAGTTCTTC CASSPSLLAGGEQFF
TRBJ1-2 NA TRBV6-5 NA TGTGCCAGCAGTGCCTGGCAGGCCCCTCCGCGTGGCTACACCTTC CASSAWQAPPRGYTF
TRBJ1-1 TRBD1 TRBV28 NA TGTGCCAGCAGTACACCGGGACAGAGGAACACTGAAGCTTTCTTT CASSTPGQRNTEAFF
TRBJ2-1 TRBD1 TRBV7-2 NA TGTGCCAGCAGCTTAAGGGGTGGACAGGGATACAATGAGCAGTTCTTC CASSLRGGQGYNEQFF
TRBJ2-5 TRBD1 TRBV19 NA TGTGCCAGTAGTCTAAGGGGGACAGGGGCCCGCCAAGAGACCCAGTACTTC CASSLRGTGARQETQYF
TRBJ2-3 NA TRBV28 few TGTGCCAGCAGTTTAGCGGGGGCAGGCACAGATACGCAGTATTTT CASSLAGAGTDTQYF
TRBJ1-5 TRBD1 TRBV19 NA TGTGCCAGCTGGACAGGACGCAATCAGCCCCAGCATTTT CASWTGRNQPQHF
TRBJ1-1 NA TRBV7-9 NA TGTGCCAGCAGCCCAACAGCTAAGGAACAGGGAGGGAGCACTGAAGCTTTCTTT CASSPTAKEQGGSTEAFF
TRBJ2-2 NA TRBV30 NA TGTGCCTGGACGGAGCGTAACACCGGGGAGCTGTTTTTT CAWTERNTGELFF
TRBJ2-7 TRBD1 TRBV28 NA TGTGCCATCGCGGCCAGGGGGAACTCCTACGAGCAGTACTTC CAIAARGNSYEQYF
TRBJ2-1 TRBD2 TRBV30 NA TGTGCCTGGGCCTCTCCGGGACTAGCCCGCAATGAGCAGTTCTTC CAWASPGLARNEQFF
TRBJ1-4 NA TRBV9 NA TGTGCCAGCAGCGTAGATGGGTCTAAGGAGAAACTGTTTTTT CASSVDGSKEKLFF
TRBJ2-5 NA TRBV6-5 NA TGTGCCAGCAGTTACAGCGGGCAGATACAAGAGACCCAGTACTTC CASSYSGQIQETQYF
TRBJ1-1 TRBD1 TRBV19 NA TGTGCCAGTAGTACCCCCGACAGGGGGAAGGCTGAAGCTTTCTTT CASSTPDRGKAEAFF
TRBJ2-7 TRBD2 TRBV2 NA TGTGCCAGCAGTGACAGGGGCGGGAGGGCCTTAGAGCAGTACTTC CASSDRGGRALEQYF
TRBJ2-2 TRBD1 TRBV19 NA TGTGCCAGTAGTCCCGGGACAGGAAACACCGGGGAGCTGTTTTTT CASSPGTGNTGELFF
TRBJ2-1 NA TRBV6-1 NA TGTGCCAGCAGTGAAACGGCAGGGGGGTTCTACAATGAGCAGTTCTTC CASSETAGGFYNEQFF
TRBJ2-3 TRBD1 TRBV5-8 NA TGTGCCAGCAGCTCCGGGACAGGGGCGAAAGATACGCAGTATTTT CASSSGTGAKDTQYF
TRBJ2-2 NA TRBV11-3 once TGTGCCAGCAGGTACGGACAAACGAACACCGGGGAGCTGTTTTTT CASRYGQTNTGELFF